The 14 T cell receptor beta chains presented below share a single source sample, sequenced in a study of blood T cell repertoires in COVID-19. Profiled with immunoSEQ multiplex PCR; TCRdb holds only in-frame clones, not every one. The table lists roughly 450,000 clones, roughly 88% of them singletons. Specimen: PBMCs or T cells enriched from blood (not recorded which). Receptor source: a man aged 18 to 30 who had recovered from COVID-19.

This chain uses TRBV5-4 with TRBJ2-3; 9 nucleotides match TRBD2. CDR1 SGHNT and CDR2 YYREEE come from the germline V gene (reference sequence). The CDR3 extends over 14 amino acids. The ends lost 10 bases at V and 0 bases at J; junction bases unmatched: 6. CDR3 bases: TGTGCCTTGCGGACTAGCGCAAGCACAGATACGCAGTATTTT. This sequence encodes CALRTSASTDTQYF.

The chain employs TRBV27 and TRBJ1-2; D remains unclear. The germline gives CDR1 MNHEY, CDR2 SMNVEV (reference sequence). Trimming cost V 5 bases and J 1 base, with 8 bases left between them. The CDR3 covers 13 residues. The CDR3 DNA reads TGTGCCAGCAGTGCGTCGGGTAACTATGGCTACACCTTC. This encodes CASSASGNYGYTF.

Only one count was recorded for this clone. CDR3 bases: TGTGCCAGCTCACCCGGACAGGGTCAATCACCCCTCCACTTT. Translating it yields CASSPGQGQSPLHF. V and J are TRBV18 and TRBJ1-6, with 8 bases that match TRBD1. The V segment lost 3 bases and the J segment 10 bases; nucleotides outside the gene matches: 5. This CDR3 has 14 residues. CDR1 and CDR2 (germline): KGHSH, LQKENI.

The V and J genes are TRBV7-9 and TRBJ2-5; D not certain. Between the trimmed V and J ends, which lost 1 base and 0 bases, there was a span of 6 bases. The CDR3 totals 14 residues. Germline loops: CDR1 SEHNR, CDR2 FQNEAQ (reference sequence). DNA for the CDR3: TGTGCCAGCAGCTTAGACAGTAACCAAGAGACCCAGTACTTC. Residues: CASSLDSNQETQYF.

The CDR3 bases are TGTGCCAGCAGTTTTAGCGCGAGCTCCTACAATGAGCAGTTCTTC. Encoded protein: CASSFSASSYNEQFF. The chain employs TRBV27 and TRBJ2-1, with D possibly being TRBD2 (5 bases). This CDR3 region has 15 residues. Germline V CDR1 and CDR2: MNHEY, SMNVEV (reference sequence). Trimming shortened V by 3 bases and J by 0 bases, and 9 bases separated the two germline ends.

V usage is TRBV6-1 and J usage is TRBJ1-2; D is undetermined. This CDR3 contains 15 residues. Germline V CDR1 and CDR2: MNHNS, SASEGT. Trimming stripped 0 bases from V and 4 bases from J, with 12 bases between. CDR3 sequence: CASSEASGITYGYTF. The CDR3 bases are TGTGCCAGCAGTGAAGCGTCGGGGATAACCTATGGCTACACCTTC.

CDR3 nucleotide sequence: TGTGCCAGCAGCCCCCTAGGCACAGGGAGCACTGAAGCTTTCTTT. Protein sequence: CASSPLGTGSTEAFF. J is TRBJ1-1 and V is TRBV3-1 (or the pseudogene TRBV3-2), with D tentatively TRBD1 (6 bases). CDR3 length: 15 amino acids. V dropped 4 bases and J dropped 4 bases, with 16 bases sitting between them. CDR1 and CDR2 (germline): LGHDT, YNNKEL (reference sequence).

V usage is TRBV28 and J usage is TRBJ1-1; D may be TRBD1 (5 bases). Trimming took 6 bases from V and 0 from J, leaving 11 bases between them. Germline values: CDR1 MDHEN, CDR2 SYDVKM. The CDR3 consists of 14 residues. The CDR3 loop reads CASRPGTLNTEAFF. The CDR3 nucleotides read TGTGCCAGCAGACCCGGGACTTTGAACACTGAAGCTTTCTTT.

This rearrangement joins TRBV28 to TRBJ2-7; the D gene is possibly TRBD2 (5 bases). The germline V and J ends were trimmed by 8 bases and 4 bases, with 9 bases remaining between them. Germline lookup yields CDR1 MDHEN and CDR2 SYDVKM. The CDR3 totals 11 residues. The CDR3 here is CASGSKYEQYF. In DNA, the CDR3 is TGTGCCAGCGGGAGTAAGTACGAGCAGTACTTC.

This chain links TRBV6-5 with TRBJ2-2; the match to TRBD2 covers 8 bases. From germline, CDR1 is MNHEY and CDR2 SVGAGI. This CDR3 has 15 residues. The V and J ends lost 5 bases and 3 bases, in that order; junction bases with no gene match: 5. Written as DNA, the CDR3 is TGTGCCAGCAGTCTGGGGCGGGGGGACACCGGGGAGCTGTTTTTT. Residues: CASSLGRGDTGELFF.

The gene calls are TRBV7-3 and TRBJ2-3; a weak D match, TRBD2 (5 bases). Germline loops: CDR1 SGHTA, CDR2 FQGTGA. V was clipped by 5 bases and J by 4 bases, with 13 bases between them. This CDR3 contains 14 residues. Here the CDR3 DNA reads TGTGCCAGCAGCCCCTCGGGCGGGCCAGATACGCAGTATTTT. Translating gives CASSPSGGPDTQYF. The full variable domain, its missing parts supplied by reference TRBV7-3 and TRBJ2-3, is GAGVSQTPSNKVTEKGKYVELRCDPISGHTALYWYRQSLGQGPEFLIYFQGTGAADDSGLPNDRFFAVRPEGSVSTLKIQRTERGDSAVYLCASSPSGGPDTQYFGPGTRLTVL.

This chain uses TRBV5-8 with TRBJ1-5; D is ambiguous. The germline CDR1 and CDR2 sequences are SGHTS and YDEGEE. Trimming removed 0 bases at V and 7 bases at J, with 14 bases between. CDR3 size: 15 residues. The CDR3: CASSLGAQIGQPQHF. The CDR3 DNA sequence: TGTGCCAGCAGCTTGGGGGCCCAAATAGGACAGCCCCAGCATTTT.

Worth noting for this clone: Within the sample, other DNA sequences also encode this same CDR3. The rearrangement joins TRBV5-4 to TRBJ1-1, with D maybe TRBD1 (5 bases). Germline lookup yields CDR1 SGHNT and CDR2 YYREEE (reference sequence). V dropped 4 bases and J dropped 0 bases, with 10 bases sitting between them. This CDR3 comprises 14 residues. The CDR3 here is CASSPQGLNTEAFF. Written as DNA, the CDR3 is TGTGCCAGCAGCCCTCAGGGTTTGAACACTGAAGCTTTCTTT.

This clone was counted a single time. The CDR3 DNA reads TGTGCCAGCAGCTTGGGTCAGAACACCGGGGAGCTGTTTTTT. It yields the protein CASSLGQNTGELFF. The chain joins TRBV5-4 to TRBJ2-2; no definite D call. The CDR3 is 14 amino acids. V lost 0 bases, J lost 1 base, and 4 bases lay in between. Germline CDR1 reads SGHNT; CDR2 reads YYREEE (reference sequence).